These T cell receptor beta chains were read from a single sample in a study of T cell responses to AZD1222 COVID-19 vaccine. Measured with immunoSEQ multiplex PCR; TCRdb has only the in-frame clones, and not every one. The top ten clones hold 4.2% of a sample with 100,000 to 150,000 clones, more than 80% of them seen once. Sample: peripheral blood, taken 28 days after the second dose of the MenACWY control vaccine. The receptors come from an adult who received the MenACWY meningococcal vaccine as a control. Each CDR3 is given with its conserved first and last residue. D genes are given only for firm matches. Some rows mark clone size as missing; the rest say once, few, many or name a class of expanded clone.

TGTGCCACCAGCAGAGATTACCGGTCGAGTGAGCAGTACTTC	CATSRDYRSSEQYF	-	-	TRBJ2-7	TRBV15
TGTGCCAGCAGCCACCCCATAGCGGGGGAGACAGATACGCAGTATTTT	CASSHPIAGETDTQYF	TRBD2	-	TRBJ2-3	TRBV28
TGTGCCAGCTCATCCAAGAGTACTGAAGCTTTCTTT	CASSSKSTEAFF	-	-	TRBJ1-1	TRBV18
TGCGCCAGCAGCCTCTCCGGGACAGGGAGCGGAACTGAAGCTTTCTTT	CASSLSGTGSGTEAFF	TRBD1	-	TRBJ1-1	TRBV4-1
TGTGCCAGCAGCTTAGTGGGCAGGGAAACCCCATTCGAGGAGACCCAGTACTTC	CASSLVGRETPFEETQYF	-	-	TRBJ2-5	TRBV7-9
TGTGCCAGCAGCTCGAAGGGACAGGGGTACGGGAGTGCCGTCTACGAGCAGTACTTC	CASSSKGQGYGSAVYEQYF	TRBD1	-	TRBJ2-7	TRBV13
TGTGCCAGCAGTCCTTTAGACAGGGCGAACACCGGGGAGCTGTTTTTT	CASSPLDRANTGELFF	TRBD1	-	TRBJ2-2	TRBV7-6
TGTGCCAGCAGCTTAGACATGGGCACAGATACGCAGTATTTT	CASSLDMGTDTQYF	-	-	TRBJ2-3	TRBV7-2
TGTGCCAGCAGCCAAGGACCAGGGGGCTTCTCTGGGGCCAACGTCCTGACTTTC	CASSQGPGGFSGANVLTF	TRBD1	once	TRBJ2-6	TRBV3-1/TRBV3-2
TGTGCCAGCAGCTTAGCCGGGACAGGGGGAGGGCAGTTCTTC	CASSLAGTGGGQFF	TRBD1	-	TRBJ2-1	TRBV7-9
TGTGCCAGCAGCTTAGCGGAGGGGAGCAGGGGTCGCAATCAGCCCCAGCATTTT	CASSLAEGSRGRNQPQHF	-	-	TRBJ1-5	TRBV7-9